This T cell receptor beta chain was recovered during a study of OX40 agonist ivuxolimab in advanced cancers. For the wider study: The costimulatory receptor OX40 (CD134) was targeted by ivuxolimab, a fully human IgG2 agonistic monoclonal antibody. Intravenous ivuxolimab was administered to patients every 2 weeks at six dose levels: 0.01, 0.1, 0.3, 1.5, 3 and 10 mg/kg. Among the approximately 54 dose-escalation patients, some 20 had hepatocellular carcinoma, approximately 15 melanoma, 9 renal cell carcinoma and 9 head and neck cancer. The dose-escalation cohort was about 86% male with a mean age of approximately 59 years, ranging from roughly 20 to 80. Prior anti-PD-1, anti-PD-L1 or anti-CTLA-4 therapy was permitted, and 40% of dose-escalation patients had received checkpoint inhibitors. Partial responses occurred in three dose-escalation patients: two with cutaneous melanoma and one with hepatocellular carcinoma. Peripheral TCRbeta sequencing aimed to test whether ivuxolimab altered TCR sequence diversity and caused clonal T-cell expansion. The paper reports the monotherapy dose-escalation portion (N ≈ 50 patients) of the phase I ivuxolimab trial. What the work shows at the level of the full study, not this receptor alone: In the 0.1-3.0 mg/kg groups, partial responders were among the patients with the lowest normalized peripheral clonal expansion, particularly in CD8+ T cells. Low levels of normalized T-cell clonal expansion were also seen in some nonresponding patients. On average, CD8+ T cells showed more expanded clones than CD4+ T cells after ivuxolimab. Which antigens the clonally expanded peripheral T cells were specific for was not determined. At doses of 0.1 to 3.0 mg/kg, clonal expansion of both CD4+ and CD8+ blood T cells was observed from baseline to week 6.

For this clone: Its antigen has not been determined. Base qualities were left out, and no much larger clone turns up one base away.

The trial excluded patients who had a history of autoimmune disease or who were on systemic immunosuppression. Peripheral blood for TCR sequencing was collected from all dose cohorts at baseline, on cycle 4 day 1, and on cycle 7 day 1. The samples were taken from a phase I, first-in-human, multicenter, open-label dose-escalation trial of ivuxolimab. The trial enrolled adults with locally advanced or metastatic head and neck squamous cell, hepatocellular, melanoma or renal cell carcinoma. Before TCR sequencing, CD4+ T cells and CD8+ T cells from peripheral blood were sorted into separate populations. Genomic DNA was extracted from sorted cells for sequencing of the TCRbeta CDR3 region. The immunoSEQ Assay was used for sequencing of TCRbeta CDR3 regions. The clones in this table, taken by TCRdb from immuneACCESS, are in-frame only. Not every clone is retained; where verified, under half of the shortfall comes from an unresolved V gene, and the cause of the rest is unknown. This sample has 55,000 to 90,000 clones in its table, and more than 80% of those were observed once. The ten largest account for 2.8% of the sample.

According to the germline V gene (reference sequence), CDR1 reads LNHDA and CDR2 reads SQIVND. V is cut by 5 bases and J by 4 bases, and the space between the germline ends is 19 bases. The CDR3, cysteine through phenylalanine, is 16 amino acids long. Kept here is only the CDR3 DNA, which spans 48 bases and is read in frame from base 1. This chain joins TRBV19 to TRBJ2-3; TRBD1 is perhaps the D gene, given 6 matching bases. Sequenced here: CD4+ or CD8+ T cells sorted from blood, sampled in a trial of the OX40 agonist ivuxolimab. This sequence was found in an adult with an advanced solid tumor such as melanoma, head and neck, liver or kidney cancer. The encoded CDR3 is CASSLRQQGRADTQYF. The nucleotide sequence is given as TGTGCCAGTAGTCTCCGCCAACAGGGCAGGGCAGATACGCAGTATTTT.